This T cell receptor (beta chain) emerged from a study of CD8 T cells in ankylosing spondylitis. This clonotype appeared once. The antigen is unknown. V shed 9 bases, J shed 8 bases, and the junction held 10 bases outside the gene matches. The CDR3 runs 15 residues. The germline gives CDR1 SNHLY, CDR2 FYNNEI. TCRdb redid the calling of the 5' RACE reads with MiXCR, one entry per CDR3 protein. The sample records approximately 550,000 distinct CDR3 sequences, roughly an eighth being singletons. Study-wide results and caveats: Clones tied to disease were said to be significantly enriched in matched ankylosing spondylitis synovial fluid. Seemingly characteristic of ankylosing spondylitis blood was a TCR beta motif consisting of eight highly homologous variants.

The V call is TRBV2, the J call TRBJ2-1; 13 bases fit TRBD2. The source of this sequence is a male donor with ankylosing spondylitis. Input material: blood, either unsorted or a sorted T cell fraction (not recorded which). The CDR3 nucleotides are TGTGCCAGTTACCCGAGGACTAGCGGGAGCGATGAGCAGTTCTTC. It codes for CASYPRTSGSDEQFF.